These 13 T cell receptor beta chains originate from one sample sequenced in a study of blood T cell repertoires in COVID-19. Only in-frame clones appear in the TCRdb table, and some are missing; sequencing was by immunoSEQ multiplex PCR. The sample includes a few hundred thousand clones, roughly 88% seen only once; the top ten take less than 2.5%. Sequenced sample: PBMCs or T cells enriched from blood (not recorded which). The source of these receptors is a man younger than 40 who had recovered from COVID-19.

Concerning this clone: The sample has other DNA sequences that encode this CDR3 too. The V call is TRBV30, the J call TRBJ2-7, with D perhaps matching TRBD2 (7 bases). CDR3 size: 14 residues. The V end lost 2 bases, the J end lost 3 bases, and 14 bases lay between the germline ends. Germline CDR1 is GTSNPN and CDR2 is SVGIG (reference sequence). The CDR3 loop is CAWSRGGVSYEQYF. In DNA, the CDR3 is TGTGCCTGGAGTAGGGGGGGAGTAAGCTACGAGCAGTACTTC.

This clone was observed a few times. CDR3 in amino acids: CASSLGLSGGTDTQYF. CDR3 DNA: TGCGCCAGCAGCTTGGGCCTCAGCGGGGGCACAGATACGCAGTATTTT. The chain joins TRBV5-1 to TRBJ2-3; 7 bases map to TRBD2. Per the germline V gene, CDR1 is SGHRS and CDR2 is YFSETQ. Germline trimming cut 0 bases from V and 1 base from J; bases unmatched to any gene: 5. This CDR3 has 16 residues.

The chain joins TRBV28 to TRBJ1-5; a weak D match, TRBD1 (5 bases). The germline V gene has CDR1 MDHEN and CDR2 SYDVKM. The V gene lost 1 base and the J gene lost 1 base, with 17 bases spanning the gap. CDR3 length: 18 residues. The CDR3: CASSLSTALLGSNQPQHF. CDR3 bases: TGTGCCAGCAGTTTATCGACAGCATTACTGGGGAGCAATCAGCCCCAGCATTTT.

This clone appeared a single time. This chain links TRBV6-1 with TRBJ1-5; no reliable D call. The length of the CDR3 is 17 residues. The germline V gene encodes CDR1 MNHNS and CDR2 SASEGT. The ends were cut back, 3 bases at V and 0 bases at J, with 15 bases in the middle. The CDR3: CASSDARGTYSNQPQHF. The CDR3, as DNA: TGTGCCAGCAGTGACGCCCGGGGAACCTATAGCAATCAGCCCCAGCATTTT.

The rearrangement links TRBV10-3 to TRBJ1-6; 8 bases line up with TRBD1. Germline CDR1 and CDR2: ENHRY and SYGVKD. The V segment lost 8 bases and the J segment 6 bases; nucleotides outside the gene matches: 18. The CDR3 is 18 residues long. The CDR3 here is CAIGAGTGLSHPNSPLHF. In DNA, the CDR3 is TGTGCCATCGGAGCCGGGACAGGTCTATCCCACCCTAATTCACCCCTCCACTTT.

This chain uses TRBV7-2 with TRBJ2-5; 8 positions match TRBD1. The trim removed 5 bases at V and 0 bases at J, leaving 5 bases unmatched. The germline V gene encodes CDR1 SGHTA and CDR2 FQGNSA. The CDR3 extends over 15 amino acids. CDR3 in amino acids: CASSRTGKNQETQYF. As DNA, the CDR3 is TGTGCCAGCAGCCGGACAGGGAAAAACCAAGAGACCCAGTACTTC.

Regarding this clone: At one end, the junction sequence differs from germline, possibly due to a read error. The chain has TRBV5-6 and TRBJ1-2, with 9 bases matching TRBD1. CDR1 is SGHDT and CDR2 is YYEEEE in the germline V gene. CDR3 length: 11 amino acids. CDR3 sequence reads: CASSWDRAHYF. The CDR3 coding sequence is TGTGCCAGCAGCTGGGACAGGGCCCACTACTTC.

The chain links TRBV5-4 to TRBJ2-5; 11 nucleotides agree with TRBD1. The germline V gene has CDR1 SGHNT and CDR2 YYREEE (reference sequence). Germline trimming cut 4 bases from V and 5 bases from J; bases unmatched to any gene: 10. This CDR3 is 16 amino acids long. This CDR3 is CASSERRTGGRETQYF. The CDR3 DNA follows: TGTGCCAGCAGCGAGCGAAGGACAGGGGGCCGCGAGACCCAGTACTTC.

The CDR3 nucleotides are TGTGCCAGCAGCTCCGCGGGTTCAGTCAATGAGCAGTTCTTC. Translation: CASSSAGSVNEQFF. The chain is built from TRBV6-5 and TRBJ2-1; D perhaps matches TRBD2 (5 bases). V shed 6 bases and J shed 6 bases, with 15 bases lying between them. Germline V lookup: CDR1 MNHEY, CDR2 SVGAGI. The CDR3 length is 14 residues.

The chain links TRBV30 to TRBJ1-1; 9 positions match TRBD1. Trimming removed 2 bases from V and 0 bases from J; junction bases left unmatched: 4. CDR1 GTSNPN and CDR2 SVGIG come from the germline V gene (reference sequence). There are 15 residues in the CDR3. CDR3: CAWSPGQGVNTEAFF. CDR3 DNA sequence: TGTGCCTGGAGTCCGGGACAGGGAGTGAACACTGAAGCTTTCTTT.

This clone has a single count. The V and J genes are TRBV15 and TRBJ2-2, with a tentative D call TRBD2 (5 bases). Germline CDR1 reads LNHNV; CDR2 reads YYDKDF (reference sequence). Trimming cost V 3 bases and J 0 bases, with 8 bases left between them. This CDR3 is 15 amino acids long. This chain's CDR3 is CATSSGESNTGELFF. The CDR3 DNA reads TGTGCCACCAGCAGCGGGGAGTCGAACACCGGGGAGCTGTTTTTT.

The gene calls are TRBV6-5 and TRBJ1-5; TRBD1 aligns across 7 bases. This CDR3 is 14 amino acids long. CDR1 and CDR2 from the germline V gene are MNHEY and SVGAGI. After removal of 5 bases from V and 3 bases from J, the junction contained 4 bases not matched to a gene. The CDR3 loop reads CASSPGGTNQPQHF. Written as DNA, the CDR3 is TGTGCCAGCAGTCCAGGGGGGACCAATCAGCCCCAGCATTTT.

This clone was detected once. The V and J genes are TRBV5-1 and TRBJ2-7, with TRBD1 identical over 9 bases. With 0 bases clipped from V and 6 bases from J, the junction kept 10 bases outside the gene matches. Germline-derived CDR1 and CDR2 are SGHRS and YFSETQ. There are 16 residues in the CDR3. In DNA, the CDR3 is TGCGCCAGCAGCTTGGGGATTTCCGGGACAGGGTCCGAGCAGTACTTC. Translated, it gives CASSLGISGTGSEQYF.